This TCR beta chain was identified during a study of spatial heterogeneity in lung cancer. On the study more broadly: Donation came from 70 or so patients with untreated early-stage non-small cell lung cancer. General study points: Ubiquitous expanded tumor TCRs were seen in blood more at resection than at follow-up.

In the library, each TCR cDNA molecule bore its own unique molecular identifier. Each CDR3 protein is one row after TCRdb ran MiXCR on the 5' RACE reads. The sample includes about 70,000 distinct CDR3 sequences, approximately 8.9% seen only once; the top ten take around 1.9%. J gave up 12 bases and V 0 bases, and 3 bases lay outside the gene matches. The CDR3 is made up of 12 amino acids. CDR1 LGHDT and CDR2 YNNKEL come from the germline V gene (reference sequence). Documented time point: blood at routine non-recurrence follow-up after resection. Whole RNA was taken from tumor, nontumor lung or frozen PBMC; it was then sequenced unsorted. Note on this clonotype: Its antigen remains unknown.

The origin of this receptor is a female donor with early-stage non-small cell lung cancer. The specimen comprised PBMCs, sampled at follow-up. The chain has TRBV3-1 and TRBJ1-1; TRBD1 matches at 8 bases. CDR3 loop: CASSQEDRATFF. CDR3 nucleotides: TGTGCCAGCAGCCAAGAGGACAGGGCGACTTTCTTT.